The 23 T cell receptor beta chains presented below share a single source sample, sequenced in a study of control samples from healthy donors and cancer patients. This table comes from immunoSEQ multiplex PCR, and its TCRdb copy is limited to in-frame clones, with some not included. The sample records 35,000 to 55,000 clones, about three quarters being singletons. The sample comprised formalin-fixed, paraffin-embedded tissue. Receptor source: a male donor with melanoma.

This chain connects TRBV14 to TRBJ2-3; D is ambiguous. The CDR3 has 14 amino acids. The germline CDR1 and CDR2 sequences are SGHDN and FVKESK. Trimming shortened V by 0 bases and J by 4 bases, and 8 bases separated the two germline ends. CDR3 region: CASSQDSGPDTQYF. For the CDR3, the DNA is TGTGCCAGCAGCCAAGATTCAGGTCCAGATACGCAGTATTTT.

This chain links TRBV2 with TRBJ1-2; no clear D gene. Trimming took 0 bases from V and 4 from J, leaving 9 bases between them. The CDR3 has 14 amino acids. Germline values: CDR1 SNHLY, CDR2 FYNNEI. The CDR3 DNA reads as TGTGCCAGCAGTGAAGCGCAAGGTACCTATGGCTACACCTTC. As protein: CASSEAQGTYGYTF.

This clone was observed at least ten times. This chain joins TRBV2 and TRBJ2-1; D gene ambiguous. Germline CDR1 is SNHLY and CDR2 is FYNNEI. The CDR3 is 14 residues long. Trimming removed 7 bases at V and 0 bases at J, with 10 bases between. Here the CDR3 reads CASNGRSSYNEQFF. The CDR3 DNA is TGTGCCAGCAACGGCAGGAGCTCCTACAATGAGCAGTTCTTC.

The J gene is TRBJ2-7, the V gene TRBV7-9, with D perhaps matching TRBD1 or TRBD2 (5 bases each). The CDR3 length is 15 residues. V gave up 4 bases and J gave up 0 bases, with 13 bases separating them. Per the germline V gene, CDR1 is SEHNR and CDR2 is FQNEAQ (reference sequence). The DNA of the CDR3 is TGTGCCAGCAGCTGGGACGGGAAGAGCTCCTACGAGCAGTACTTC. Translating gives CASSWDGKSSYEQYF.

The V and J genes are TRBV18 and TRBJ2-5; D gene unclear. CDR1 and CDR2 from the germline V gene are KGHSH and LQKENI. V gave up 3 bases and J gave up 4 bases, with 15 bases separating them. The CDR3 has 15 residues. In DNA form, the CDR3 reads TGTGCCAGCTCACCTGCGGCCGTGGTGGGAGAGACCCAGTACTTC. As protein: CASSPAAVVGETQYF.

The chain recombines TRBV2 with TRBJ1-6; D unclear. V was trimmed by 2 bases and J by 4 bases, leaving 9 bases between them. Germline CDR1 is SNHLY and CDR2 is FYNNEI. The CDR3 has 15 residues. As DNA, the CDR3 is TGTGCCAGCAGTGAAAGATCCAAGTATAATTCACCCCTCCACTTT. This encodes CASSERSKYNSPLHF.

This clone turned up a few times. V is TRBV6-2 or TRBV6-3 and J is TRBJ1-5, with 7 bases matching TRBD1. The CDR3 has 20 amino acids. J gave up 3 bases and V 5 bases, and 22 bases lay outside the gene matches. Germline-derived CDR1 and CDR2 are MNHEY and SVGEGT. The CDR3 DNA sequence: TGTGCCAGCAGTCAGGCCCGTAGGACGGGAATCACAGGGGTCAATCAGCCCCAGCATTTT. Translation gives CASSQARRTGITGVNQPQHF.

This clone showed up just a few times. The chain joins TRBV4-1 to TRBJ2-1; possibly TRBD1 for D (5 bases). The germline V gene has CDR1 MGHRA and CDR2 YSYEKL. The CDR3 contains 17 residues. Deletions cut 3 bases from V and 6 bases from J, with 21 bases between. CDR3 nucleotides: TGCGCCAGCAGCCACCCCTCTGGACACGGCCTTCCCAATGAGCAGTTCTTC. Protein: CASSHPSGHGLPNEQFF.

The chain joins TRBV28 to TRBJ2-1; D possibly corresponds to TRBD1 (5 bases). The germline CDR1 and CDR2 sequences are MDHEN and SYDVKM. This CDR3 contains 16 residues. The V end was cut by 3 bases, the J end by 7 bases, with 19 bases between. CDR3 protein: CASSFGPFGAGNEQFF. DNA of the CDR3: TGTGCCAGCAGTTTCGGCCCTTTTGGGGCTGGTAATGAGCAGTTCTTC. Combining the CDR3 with reference TRBV28 and TRBJ2-1 gives the whole variable domain DVKVTQSSRYLVKRTGEKVFLECVQDMDHENMFWYRQDPGLGLRLIYFSYDVKMKEKGDIPEGYSVSREKKERFSLILESASTNQTSMYLCASSFGPFGAGNEQFFGPGTRLTVL.

The chain combines TRBV18 with TRBJ2-3; 10 bases are shared with TRBD1. Trimming removed 2 bases from V and 4 bases from J; junction bases left unmatched: 0. Germline CDR1 KGHSH, CDR2 LQKENI. The CDR3 is 14 amino acids. The CDR3 region is CASSPGQGADTQYF. DNA for the CDR3: TGTGCCAGCTCACCAGGACAGGGGGCAGATACGCAGTATTTT.

This chain connects TRBV10-3 to TRBJ2-7, with D unresolved. V lost 2 bases and J lost 4, with 9 bases in between. Germline V gene data show CDR1 as ENHRY and CDR2 as SYGVKD. The CDR3 length is 13 residues. CDR3 sequence (DNA): TGTGCCATCAGTGAGCCGATAGTGTACGAGCAGTACTTC. Translating it yields CAISEPIVYEQYF.

J is TRBJ1-6 and V is TRBV7-8; 8 positions agree with TRBD1. The V and J ends lost 1 base and 10 bases, in that order; junction bases with no gene match: 9. Germline V gene sequence: CDR1 SGHVS, CDR2 FQNEAQ. This CDR3 is 16 amino acids long. CDR3 DNA sequence: TGTGCCAGCAGCTTAGGTTCCGGGACAGGAGGCTCACCCCTCCACTTT. It specifies CASSLGSGTGGSPLHF. Complete variable domain (other parts from reference TRBV7-8 and TRBJ1-6): GAGVSQSPRYKVAKRGQDVALRCDPISGHVSLFWYQQALGQGPEFLTYFQNEAQLDKSGLPSDRFFAERPEGSVSTLKIQRTQQEDSAVYLCASSLGSGTGGSPLHFGNGTRLTVT.

The chain employs TRBV9 and TRBJ2-1, with 9 nucleotides matching TRBD2. Germline V gene lookup returns CDR1 SGDLS and CDR2 YYNGEE. Germline trimming cut 3 bases from V and 1 base from J; bases unmatched to any gene: 5. This CDR3 is built from 16 residues. CDR3 residues: CASSALAGVSYNEQFF. CDR3 nucleotide sequence: TGTGCCAGCAGCGCCTTAGCGGGAGTGTCCTACAATGAGCAGTTCTTC.

The chain recombines TRBV18 with TRBJ2-7, with 10 bases identical to TRBD1. J was trimmed by 5 bases and V by 0 bases; bases with no gene match: 7. The CDR3 is 16 residues long. CDR1 is KGHSH, CDR2 LQKENI, per germline. The CDR3 nucleotides are TGTGCCAGCTCACCACCAAACCAGGGACAGGGGAACGAGCAGTACTTC. The encoded protein is CASSPPNQGQGNEQYF.

This clone was seen a handful of times. The sample has other DNA sequences that encode this CDR3 too. The CDR3 here is CASSLAETQYF. In DNA, the CDR3 is TGTGCCAGCAGCTTGGCGGAGACCCAGTACTTC. The V gene is TRBV5-6, the J gene TRBJ2-5; no clear D. Trimming left V 0 bases short and J 5 bases short, with 2 bases between. The germline gives CDR1 SGHDT, CDR2 YYEEEE. The CDR3 extends over 11 amino acids. Variable domain in full (rest from reference TRBV5-6 and TRBJ2-5): DAGVTQSPTHLIKTRGQQVTLRCSPKSGHDTVSWYQQALGQGPQFIFQYYEEEERQRGNFPDRFSGHQFPNYSSELNVNALLLGDSALYLCASSLAETQYFGPGTRLLVL.

The rearrangement uses TRBV28 and TRBJ1-6; tentative D call: TRBD1 (6 bases). Germline V gene data show CDR1 as MDHEN and CDR2 as SYDVKM. The V gene lost 5 bases and the J gene lost 10 bases, with 12 bases spanning the gap. The CDR3 consists of 13 residues. The CDR3 sequence is CASSIGQISPLHF. The CDR3 coding sequence is TGTGCCAGCAGTATCGGACAGATCTCACCCCTCCACTTT. The complete variable domain, with remaining parts taken from reference TRBV28 and TRBJ1-6, reads DVKVTQSSRYLVKRTGEKVFLECVQDMDHENMFWYRQDPGLGLRLIYFSYDVKMKEKGDIPEGYSVSREKKERFSLILESASTNQTSMYLCASSIGQISPLHFGNGTRLTVT.

CDR3 DNA sequence: TGTGCCAGCAGCTCCAGGGCCTCCGGGACAGGAGGCTATGGCTACACCTTC. This translates into CASSSRASGTGGYGYTF. The chain is built from TRBV5-6 and TRBJ1-2, with 8 bases that match TRBD1. The V gene's germline CDR1 is SGHDT and CDR2 YYEEEE. J was trimmed by 4 bases and V by 3 bases; bases with no gene match: 14. The CDR3 sequence is 17 residues long. Looking up the rest from reference TRBV5-6 and TRBJ1-2 gives the full variable domain: DAGVTQSPTHLIKTRGQQVTLRCSPKSGHDTVSWYQQALGQGPQFIFQYYEEEERQRGNFPDRFSGHQFPNYSSELNVNALLLGDSALYLCASSSRASGTGGYGYTFGSGTRLTVV.

This clone was picked up many times. The chain employs TRBV4-2 and TRBJ1-5, with 8 bases that match TRBD1. The V gene's germline CDR1 is LGHNA and CDR2 YNFKEQ. J gave up 7 bases and V 1 base, and 6 bases lay outside the gene matches. The CDR3 covers 15 residues. CDR3 DNA: TGTGCCAGCAGCCAAGCCCAGGGGGCAGGACAGCCCCAGCATTTT. Protein product: CASSQAQGAGQPQHF.

V gene TRBV28 combines with J gene TRBJ1-4; D call uncertain. Per germline, CDR1 MDHEN and CDR2 SYDVKM. CDR3 length: 14 amino acids. V was shortened by 5 bases and J by 8 bases, with 15 bases between the two germline ends. The CDR3 nucleotides are TGTGCCAGCAGTCCCTCAGTAGTTGGGGAAAAACTGTTTTTT. Translation gives CASSPSVVGEKLFF.

This rearrangement joins TRBV5-4 to TRBJ1-6, with D uncertain. Trimming shortened V by 0 bases and J by 10 bases, and 8 bases separated the two germline ends. The CDR3 consists of 13 residues. CDR1 SGHNT and CDR2 YYREEE come from the germline V gene (reference sequence). Written as DNA, the CDR3 is TGTGCCAGCAGCTTGGACAGCGGCTCACCCCTCCACTTT. It encodes CASSLDSGSPLHF.

The rearrangement joins TRBV7-3 to TRBJ2-3, with 8 nucleotides matching TRBD2. This CDR3 is 15 amino acids long. The V gene's germline CDR1 is SGHTA and CDR2 FQGTGA. The V and J ends lost 3 bases and 3 bases, in that order; junction bases with no gene match: 5. The DNA of the CDR3 is TGTGCCAGCAGCTTCGCGGGAGGAATGACAGATACGCAGTATTTT. Translating it yields CASSFAGGMTDTQYF.

CDR3 coding DNA: TGTGCCACCAGTGACCCTGCCAGCGGGACGGACAATGAGCAGTTCTTC. Its protein is CATSDPASGTDNEQFF. The chain recombines TRBV24-1 with TRBJ2-1; 7 bases fit TRBD2. The CDR3 contains 16 residues. Germline V gene lookup returns CDR1 KGHDR and CDR2 SFDVKD. V lost 4 bases to trimming and J lost 5 bases; unmatched junction nucleotides: 10.

The CDR3 protein is CASSVDRLAGRELFF. The CDR3, as DNA: TGTGCCAGCAGCGTAGACCGTCTAGCGGGTAGGGAGCTGTTTTTT. The chain combines TRBV9 with TRBJ2-2, with TRBD2 matching over 8 bases. V shed 0 bases and J 9 bases; nucleotides not matched to a gene: 7. The CDR3 length is 15 residues. CDR1 and CDR2 (germline): SGDLS, YYNGEE.